These 2 T cell receptor beta chains share one sample of origin, sequenced in a study of identical twins. Using its own MiXCR run on the 5' RACE reads, TCRdb lists one record per CDR3 protein. The data show some 790,000 distinct CDR3 sequences, 15% to 20% seen once. These data are also associated with another study on T cells expressing NK-cell markers.

Sequencing was performed on PBMCs. Receptor source: a woman younger than 30 in good health.

This clonotype appeared many times. This rearrangement joins TRBV29-1 to TRBJ1-2; D remains ambiguous. V lost 4 bases and J 8 bases, leaving 14 bases between the germline ends. From germline, CDR1 is SQVTM and CDR2 ANQGSEA. The CDR3 is 12 amino acids. CDR3: CSVGSGIGGYTF. CDR3 DNA: TGCAGCGTTGGATCGGGGATCGGAGGCTACACCTTC.

V is TRBV10-2 and J is TRBJ2-3, with no clear D. The germline gives CDR1 WSHSY, CDR2 SAAADI. V lost 5 bases to trimming and J lost 0 bases, with 15 bases between them. The CDR3 length is 16 residues. The CDR3 region has the DNA TGCGCCAGCAGTCCTAGGGCCGGGCGGAGCACAGATACGCAGTATTTT. Translated: CASSPRAGRSTDTQYF.